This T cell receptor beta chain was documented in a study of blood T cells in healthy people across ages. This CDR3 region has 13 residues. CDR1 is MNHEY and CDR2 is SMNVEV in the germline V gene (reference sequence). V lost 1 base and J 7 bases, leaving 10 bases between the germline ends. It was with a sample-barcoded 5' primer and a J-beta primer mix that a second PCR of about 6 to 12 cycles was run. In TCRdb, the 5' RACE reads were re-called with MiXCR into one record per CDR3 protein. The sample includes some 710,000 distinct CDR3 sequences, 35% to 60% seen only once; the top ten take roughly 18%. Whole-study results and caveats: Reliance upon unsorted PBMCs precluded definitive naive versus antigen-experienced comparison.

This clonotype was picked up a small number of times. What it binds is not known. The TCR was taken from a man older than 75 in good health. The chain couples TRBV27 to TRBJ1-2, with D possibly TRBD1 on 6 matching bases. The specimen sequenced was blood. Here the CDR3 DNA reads TGTGCCAGCAGTTTATACAGGGCTAGTGGCTACACCTTC. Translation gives CASSLYRASGYTF.